These T cell receptor beta chains were read from a single sample in a study of post-analysis software for immune sequencing data. MiXCR was run by TCRdb on the PCR reads, yielding one entry per CDR3 protein. The sample yields roughly 650,000 distinct CDR3 sequences, roughly three fifths seen once. Material for sequencing was blood. The receptors were sampled from a girl aged 2 to 10 with multiple sclerosis. Both conserved end residues are part of each CDR3. The D gene is left open where the match is weak. Clone size is shown for a subset of rows, as once, few, many or a class of expanded clone.

few	TRBV12-3/TRBV12-4	NA	TRBJ2-7	CASSSCPYEQYF	TGTGCCAGCAGTTCCTGTCCCTACGAGCAGTACTTC
NA	TRBV7-2	NA	TRBJ2-5	CASSLENWRETQYF	TGTGCCAGCAGCTTAGAGAATTGGCGGGAGACCCAGTACTTC
NA	TRBV28	TRBD1	TRBJ1-2	CASLGGGGYTF	TGTGCCAGCTTAGGGGGCGGGGGCTACACCTTC
NA	TRBV29-1	NA	TRBJ2-5	CSVLVGGPQETQYF	TGCAGCGTACTGGTGGGGGGCCCGCAAGAGACCCAGTACTTC
NA	TRBV20-1	TRBD1	TRBJ1-5	CSATSGTGSVPQPQHF	TGCAGTGCTACCTCCGGGACAGGGTCAGTTCCACAGCCCCAGCATTTT
few	TRBV29-1	NA	TRBJ2-5	CSGQQGYQETQYF	TGCAGCGGGCAACAGGGCTACCAAGAGACCCAGTACTTC
NA	TRBV5-1	TRBD2	TRBJ2-1	CASSSLGLAAYNEQFF	TGCGCCAGCAGCTCCCTGGGACTAGCGGCCTACAATGAGCAGTTCTTC
NA	TRBV20-1	TRBD1	TRBJ1-5	CSAHGTVFDQPQHF	TGCAGTGCTCACGGGACAGTATTCGATCAGCCCCAGCATTTT
NA	TRBV2	NA	TRBJ2-1	CASSDGVEGYNEQFF	TGTGCCAGCAGTGATGGGGTGGAAGGCTACAATGAGCAGTTCTTC
NA	TRBV6-1	TRBD1	TRBJ2-7	CASIPGTDAYEQYF	TGTGCCAGCATCCCCGGGACAGACGCCTACGAGCAGTACTTC
NA	TRBV7-2	TRBD1	TRBJ1-6	CASSERGTGKENSPLHF	TGTGCCAGCAGCGAACGAGGGACAGGGAAGGAGAATTCACCCCTCCACTTT
NA	TRBV5-1	TRBD1	TRBJ2-3	CASSLGDRGGTDTQYF	TGCGCCAGCAGCTTGGGGGACAGGGGCGGCACAGATACGCAGTATTTT
few	TRBV20-1	NA	TRBJ2-5	CSASSVGEAETQYF	TGCAGTGCCAGTAGCGTAGGGGAGGCAGAGACCCAGTACTTC
few	TRBV29-1	TRBD1	TRBJ1-5	CSVRQGDQPQHF	TGCAGCGTCCGACAGGGTGATCAGCCCCAGCATTTT
once	TRBV10-3	TRBD1	TRBJ2-5	CAINVGGLETQYF	TGTGCCATCAATGTAGGGGGCTTGGAGACCCAGTACTTC
NA	TRBV20-1	NA	TRBJ2-7	CSARDKTAKASLTYEQYF	TGCAGTGCTAGAGATAAAACAGCAAAGGCCAGCCTAACCTACGAGCAGTACTTC
NA	TRBV7-9	TRBD2	TRBJ2-1	CASSSWGAGGSYNEQFF	TGTGCCAGCAGCTCCTGGGGTGCGGGAGGGTCCTACAATGAGCAGTTCTTC
few	TRBV29-1	NA	TRBJ2-7	CSVELAQSCEQYF	TGCAGCGTTGAACTGGCACAATCGTGCGAGCAGTACTTC
NA	TRBV30	NA	TRBJ2-5	CAWRRGAETQYF	TGTGCCTGGCGGAGGGGGGCTGAGACCCAGTACTTC
few	TRBV7-6	NA	TRBJ2-7	CASSSGPLYTYEQYF	TGTGCCAGCAGCTCCGGGCCGCTTTATACCTACGAGCAGTACTTC
few	TRBV29-1	TRBD1	TRBJ1-2	CSVWADRGYGYTF	TGCAGCGTTTGGGCCGACAGGGGATATGGCTACACCTTC
NA	TRBV19	TRBD1	TRBJ2-2	CASSADRANTGELFF	TGTGCCAGTAGTGCTGACAGGGCGAACACCGGGGAGCTGTTTTTT
few	TRBV25-1	NA	TRBJ1-4	CASRSGWDEKLFF	TGTGCCAGCAGATCCGGGTGGGATGAAAAACTGTTTTTT
NA	TRBV12-3/TRBV12-4	TRBD1	TRBJ1-2	CASTYRDRGYGYTF	TGTGCCAGCACCTATCGGGACAGGGGGTATGGCTACACCTTC
few	TRBV29-1	TRBD1	TRBJ2-6	CSVEEPGDRVSAGANVLTF	TGCAGCGTTGAAGAGCCAGGGGACAGGGTTTCGGCTGGGGCCAACGTCCTGACTTTC
NA	TRBV5-1	TRBD1	TRBJ2-7	CASSPSQGARYEQYF	TGCGCCAGCAGCCCCTCACAGGGGGCGCGCTACGAGCAGTACTTC
NA	TRBV7-2	TRBD2	TRBJ2-1	CASSLELAGASSRRNEQFF	TGTGCCAGCAGCTTGGAACTAGCGGGGGCCTCTTCTAGAAGGAATGAGCAGTTCTTC
NA	TRBV5-5	TRBD1	TRBJ2-7	CASRLHRPDRSSYEQYF	TGTGCCAGCCGATTGCACCGGCCGGACAGGTCCTCCTACGAGCAGTACTTC
NA	TRBV18	NA	TRBJ2-3	CASSPGANTQYF	TGTGCCAGCTCACCTGGAGCTAATACGCAGTATTTT
NA	TRBV27	NA	TRBJ1-2	CASSFRGPNGYTF	TGTGCCAGCAGTTTTCGAGGGCCAAATGGCTACACCTTC
NA	TRBV10-3	TRBD1	TRBJ1-1	CAISSTGGNTEAFF	TGTGCCATCAGTTCTACAGGGGGCAACACTGAAGCTTTCTTT
NA	TRBV5-1	TRBD1	TRBJ2-7	CASSLLVGTGGDEQYF	TGCGCCAGCAGCTTGTTAGTGGGGACAGGAGGAGACGAGCAGTACTTC
NA	TRBV12-5	NA	TRBJ2-3	CASGASDTDTQYF	TGTGCTAGTGGTGCCTCGGACACAGATACGCAGTATTTT
NA	TRBV20-1	NA	TRBJ2-5	CSASSSRLGGIETQYF	TGCAGTGCTAGCTCCTCTCGACTTGGCGGGATAGAGACCCAGTACTTC
NA	TRBV20-1	TRBD1	TRBJ2-1	CSARDRNRGLHEQFF	TGCAGTGCTAGAGATAGGAACAGGGGTTTGCATGAGCAGTTCTTC
NA	TRBV5-1	TRBD1	TRBJ2-1	CASSRTGEKNEQFF	TGCGCCAGCAGCCGGACAGGAGAAAAGAATGAGCAGTTCTTC
NA	TRBV20-1	NA	TRBJ2-3	CSARGTDSDTQYF	TGCAGTGCTAGAGGGACAGACTCAGATACGCAGTATTTT
few	TRBV2	TRBD2	TRBJ2-7	CASSFSGTSGNEQYF	TGTGCCAGCAGTTTTTCCGGGACTAGCGGGAACGAGCAGTACTTC
NA	TRBV6-2/TRBV6-3	NA	TRBJ1-5	CASSYLRRRIPDSIFSNQPQHF	TGTGCCAGCAGTTACCTCCGTCGCCGGATCCCGGACAGTATTTTTTCTAATCAGCCCCAGCATTTT
few	TRBV7-9	NA	TRBJ1-5	CASSLVDQPQHF	TGTGCCAGCAGCTTAGTGGATCAGCCCCAGCATTTT
NA	TRBV20-1	TRBD2	TRBJ2-4	CSAAGGLEENIQYF	TGCAGTGCCGCTGGGGGACTAGAGGAAAACATTCAGTACTTC
NA	TRBV7-9	TRBD2	TRBJ2-7	CASRPNGTSRREQYF	TGTGCCAGCAGACCGAACGGGACTAGCCGACGGGAGCAGTACTTC
few	TRBV15	TRBD2	TRBJ2-7	CATSDGGDRRDYEQYF	TGTGCCACCAGCGATGGGGGGGACCGCCGAGACTACGAGCAGTACTTC
NA	TRBV29-1	NA	TRBJ1-1	CSIAWGTEAFF	TGCAGTATTGCATGGGGGACTGAAGCTTTCTTT
NA	TRBV5-1	NA	TRBJ2-7	CASSLDWATQPYEQYF	TGCGCCAGCAGCTTGGATTGGGCCACCCAACCCTACGAGCAGTACTTC
few	TRBV20-1	NA	TRBJ1-2	CSARDLTGPLYGYTF	TGCAGTGCTAGAGATTTGACAGGACCGCTCTATGGCTACACCTTC
few	TRBV7-2	TRBD2	TRBJ2-4	CASTLAGTKNIQYF	TGTGCCAGCACCCTAGCGGGGACCAAAAACATTCAGTACTTC
NA	TRBV7-2	TRBD2	TRBJ2-3	CASRPGTSGPGGTQYF	TGTGCCAGCAGACCCGGGACTAGCGGGCCGGGGGGTACGCAGTATTTT
NA	TRBV7-9	TRBD2	TRBJ2-1	CASSLWRRVGLAFYNEQFF	TGTGCCAGCAGCTTATGGCGTAGGGTGGGACTAGCCTTTTACAATGAGCAGTTCTTC
NA	TRBV13	NA	TRBJ2-6	CASKRGRGTSGANVLTF	TGTGCCAGCAAGCGAGGACGGGGGACCTCTGGGGCCAACGTCCTGACTTTC
NA	TRBV5-6	TRBD2	TRBJ2-7	CASSFGPGLAAYEQYF	TGTGCCAGCAGCTTCGGCCCGGGACTAGCGGCCTACGAGCAGTACTTC
NA	TRBV20-1	TRBD2	TRBJ2-3	CSARASGPTDTQYF	TGCAGTGCGCGGGCTAGCGGGCCCACAGATACGCAGTATTTT
NA	TRBV20-1	NA	TRBJ2-1	CSAIAEFPHGWEQFF	TGCAGTGCTATAGCCGAGTTCCCTCACGGGTGGGAGCAGTTCTTC
once	TRBV5-1	TRBD2	TRBJ2-1	CASSSGLAYREQFF	TGCGCCAGCAGCTCGGGACTAGCTTACCGTGAGCAGTTCTTC
NA	TRBV2	TRBD1	TRBJ2-1	CASSEEGQGFDEQFF	TGTGCCAGCAGTGAAGAGGGACAGGGGTTCGATGAGCAGTTCTTC
NA	TRBV12-3/TRBV12-4	TRBD1	TRBJ2-1	CASRPRDRASHNEQFF	TGTGCCAGCAGACCTCGAGACAGGGCATCCCACAATGAGCAGTTCTTC
once	TRBV4-1	TRBD1	TRBJ1-1	CASSRNFRGQGEGGTEAFF	TGCGCCAGCAGCCGAAACTTCCGAGGACAGGGGGAAGGGGGAACTGAAGCTTTCTTT
NA	TRBV24-1	NA	TRBJ1-1	CATSAQGFTEAFF	TGTGCCACCAGCGCACAGGGATTCACTGAAGCTTTCTTT
NA	TRBV18	NA	TRBJ1-2	CASSPYDRPNYGYTF	TGTGCCAGCTCACCCTACGACAGACCTAACTATGGCTACACCTTC